This entry lists 24 T cell receptor beta chains sequenced from one sample in a study of neurological immune-mediated disorders. One entry per CDR3 protein results from TCRdb running MiXCR on the 5' RACE reads. This table has some 42,000 distinct CDR3 sequences, approximately 10% appearing once. The material sequenced was CD4+ T cells from blood. Receptor source: a young woman with HTLV-1-associated myelopathy (HAM/TSP).

This clonotype was counted ten times or more. V gene TRBV5-1 combines with J gene TRBJ2-7, with D possibly being TRBD1 (5 bases). The V gene lost 5 bases and the J gene lost 4 bases, with 13 bases spanning the gap. Per the germline V gene, CDR1 is SGHRS and CDR2 is YFSETQ. The CDR3 length is 13 residues. CDR3 amino acids: CASSQGGAYEQYF. CDR3 coding DNA: TGCGCCAGCAGTCAGGGTGGCGCATACGAGCAGTACTTC.

This clonotype showed up many times. The chain couples TRBV5-1 to TRBJ1-4; 9 positions match TRBD1. The CDR3 runs to 14 residues. The germline V gene encodes CDR1 SGHRS and CDR2 YFSETQ. V trimming: 4 bases; J trimming: 8 bases; junction bases outside the gene matches: 6. CDR3 DNA sequence: TGCGCCAGCAGCCCACAGGGGGCGGCGGAAAAACTGTTTTTT. It translates to CASSPQGAAEKLFF.

This clonotype appeared many times. This chain connects TRBV7-2 to TRBJ2-7, with D perhaps matching TRBD2 (6 bases). Germline V gene data show CDR1 as SGHTA and CDR2 as FQGNSA. CDR3 length equals 15 residues. Trimming removed 1 base from V and 3 bases from J, with 13 bases in between. DNA for the CDR3: TGTGCCAGCAGCTTAGGCGAGGCGGGGATCTACGAGCAGTACTTC. Encoded protein: CASSLGEAGIYEQYF.

This clonotype was found many times. This chain links TRBV5-6 with TRBJ1-1; 12 positions agree with TRBD1. The V and J ends lost 0 bases and 11 bases, in that order; junction bases with no gene match: 8. The germline CDR1 and CDR2 sequences are SGHDT and YYEEEE. CDR3 size: 15 residues. This CDR3 reads CASSLEGQGAHKAFF. Written as DNA, the CDR3 is TGTGCCAGCAGCTTGGAGGGACAGGGGGCGCATAAGGCTTTCTTT.

By sample share, this clonotype is medium-sized (0.01 to 0.1%). The chain recombines TRBV5-1 with TRBJ2-7, with D perhaps TRBD1 (7 bases). The CDR3 covers 17 residues. V was clipped by 5 bases and J by 4 bases, with 25 bases between them. Germline V gene sequence: CDR1 SGHRS, CDR2 YFSETQ. The CDR3 is CASRPVRGEQKEYEQYF. CDR3 coding DNA: TGCGCCAGCAGGCCCGTCAGGGGGGAACAAAAGGAGTACGAGCAGTACTTC.

This clonotype was seen repeatedly, ten times or more. A read error is possible here, since a much larger clone lies one base away. DNA of the CDR3: TGTGTCAGCAGCTTAAGGGGGCCCGCCTACGTGCAGTACTTC. Translated: CVSSLRGPAYVQYF. The gene calls are TRBV7-9 and TRBJ2-7; TRBD1 matches 7 bases. The CDR3 is 14 residues long. Per germline, CDR1 SEHNR and CDR2 FQNEAQ (reference sequence).

This clonotype was seen repeatedly, ten times or more. The V call is TRBV20-1, the J call TRBJ2-3; TRBD2 matches at 12 bases. CDR1 DFQATT and CDR2 SNEGSKA come from the germline V gene (reference sequence). This CDR3 is 13 amino acids long. Trimming cost V 3 bases and J 9 bases; bases outside gene matches: 4. CDR3 in DNA: TGCAGTGCTAGGCTAGCGGGGGGGCAAACGCAGTATTTT. Residues: CSARLAGGQTQYF.

This clonotype was counted ten times or more. A clone one base away is much larger, so this may be a read error. This chain joins TRBV20-1 and TRBJ1-1; tentative D call: TRBD1 (5 bases). The CDR3 loop spans 13 amino acids. CDR1 and CDR2 from the germline V gene are DFQATT and SNEGSKA (reference sequence). The V and J ends lost 4 bases and 5 bases respectively, with 14 bases between them. CDR3 bases: TGCAGTGCTACTACAGATTGGGGGACTGAAGCTTTCTTT. Its protein is CSATTDWGTEAFF.

This clonotype was seen many times. The V call is TRBV20-1, the J call TRBJ2-5; a possible D gene is TRBD1 (7 bases). This CDR3 contains 18 residues. Germline CDR1 and CDR2: DFQATT and SNEGSKA (reference sequence). V was cut by 5 bases and J by 2 bases, with 27 bases left in between. The CDR3 bases are TGCAGTGCTCGCGGGAATGGGATGAAGGGGGCGAATCAAGAGACCCAGTACTTC. Translation: CSARGNGMKGANQETQYF.

This clonotype has a count of ten or more. The chain combines TRBV5-1 with TRBJ1-5, with unresolved D. CDR1 is SGHRS and CDR2 is YFSETQ in the germline V gene. The CDR3 spans 15 residues. Trimming shortened V by 0 bases and J by 0 bases, and 7 bases separated the two germline ends. The CDR3, as DNA: TGCGCCAGCAGCTTGGACGGTGATAGCAATCAGCCCCAGCATTTT. This codes for CASSLDGDSNQPQHF.

This clonotype was counted many times. The chain combines TRBV12-3 or TRBV12-4 with TRBJ1-1, with unresolved D. The V gene lost 5 bases and the J gene lost 5 bases, with 9 bases spanning the gap. The CDR3 has 12 amino acids. For the CDR3, the DNA is TGTGCCAGCAGTCGGACGAGGACTGAAGCTTTCTTT. Its protein product is CASSRTRTEAFF.

This clonotype was seen ten or more times. V and J are TRBV7-8 and TRBJ1-2; 11 bases are a match to TRBD1. This CDR3 spans 14 amino acids. Trimming took 0 bases from V and 8 from J; bases not matched to a gene: 2. Per germline, CDR1 SGHVS and CDR2 FQNEAQ. The CDR3 DNA is TGTGCCAGCAGCTTAGCGGGACAGGGGGTCGGCTACACCTTC. Its protein is CASSLAGQGVGYTF.

This clonotype was seen many times. This chain connects TRBV12-3 or TRBV12-4 to TRBJ2-1, with TRBD2 identical over 11 bases. The junction had 10 bases not matched to a gene; V was cut back by 5 bases and J by 4 bases. CDR3 length: 17 amino acids. The CDR3 protein is CASSHPSGGNIYNEQFF. In nucleotides, the CDR3 is TGTGCCAGCAGTCATCCTAGCGGGGGGAACATATACAATGAGCAGTTCTTC.

The sample holds many counts of this clonotype. This rearrangement joins TRBV5-1 to TRBJ2-7; D possibly matches TRBD1 or TRBD2 (5 bases each). CDR3 length: 15 residues. Per germline, CDR1 SGHRS and CDR2 YFSETQ. Deletions cut 0 bases from V and 0 bases from J, with 10 bases between. The DNA of the CDR3 is TGCGCCAGCAGCTTGGTTCCGGGGCCCTCCTACGAGCAGTACTTC. Protein sequence: CASSLVPGPSYEQYF.

The table lists this clonotype with many counts. The genes are TRBV7-2 and TRBJ2-7, with 9 nucleotides matching TRBD2. Per germline, CDR1 SGHTA and CDR2 FQGNSA. The CDR3 covers 13 residues. V gave up 4 bases and J gave up 4 bases; unmatched junction bases: 2. The CDR3 DNA follows: TGTGCCAGCAGCTCGCGGGGGGGGTACGAGCAGTACTTC. Translation: CASSSRGGYEQYF.

By sample fraction, this clonotype is medium-sized (0.01 to 0.1%). The chain employs TRBV5-1 and TRBJ2-3; 9 bases align to TRBD1. Germline V gives CDR1 SGHRS, CDR2 YFSETQ. CDR3 length: 15 residues. Trimming removed 2 bases from V and 1 base from J; junction bases left unmatched: 2. DNA for the CDR3: TGCGCCAGCAGCTTTGGGGACAGGGGCACAGATACGCAGTATTTT. This codes for CASSFGDRGTDTQYF.

This clonotype appeared many times. The CDR3 sequence: CASSQRQGNPDTQYF. The CDR3 DNA reads TGTGCCAGCTCACAAAGACAGGGGAACCCAGATACGCAGTATTTT. V is TRBV18 and J is TRBJ2-3, with 8 positions matching TRBD1. The CDR3 spans 15 residues. Per the germline V gene, CDR1 is KGHSH and CDR2 is LQKENI. J gave up 4 bases and V 4 bases, and 7 bases lay outside the gene matches.

This clonotype came up many times. The chain recombines TRBV7-2 with TRBJ2-7, with D possibly matching TRBD2 (6 bases). V lost 5 bases and J lost 1, with 12 bases in between. The germline CDR1 and CDR2 sequences are SGHTA and FQGNSA. The CDR3 spans 14 residues. The DNA of the CDR3 is TGTGCCAGCAGCATATCAAGCGGGTCCTACGAGCAGTACTTC. Translating gives CASSISSGSYEQYF.

This clonotype was seen at least ten times. The V call is TRBV7-9, the J call TRBJ2-7; possibly TRBD1 or TRBD2 for D (5 bases each). V lost 5 bases, J lost 4 bases, and 12 bases lay in between. Per germline, CDR1 SEHNR and CDR2 FQNEAQ (reference sequence). The CDR3 runs 13 residues. The CDR3, as DNA: TGTGCCAGCAGCCCGGGACGGAAATACGAGCAGTACTTC. This encodes CASSPGRKYEQYF.

This clonotype appeared many times. The chain carries TRBV5-1 and TRBJ1-4; no definite D call. V lost 0 bases and J 6 bases, leaving 9 bases between the germline ends. The CDR3 has 14 residues. Per germline, CDR1 SGHRS and CDR2 YFSETQ. In nucleotides, the CDR3 is TGCGCCAGCAGCTTGGAACGTCCCGATGAAAAACTGTTTTTT. Translating it yields CASSLERPDEKLFF.

This clonotype was found many times. The V gene is TRBV5-1, the J gene TRBJ1-4; D may be TRBD1 (5 bases). Germline CDR1 SGHRS, CDR2 YFSETQ. This CDR3 region has 16 residues. The V and J ends lost 6 bases and 4 bases respectively, with 19 bases between them. CDR3 DNA: TGCGCCAGCACATCCGGGTCCCGAGACAGTAATGAAAAACTGTTTTTT. Protein sequence: CASTSGSRDSNEKLFF.

Concerning this clonotype: This may arise from a read error, as a much more abundant clone is one base away. The chain is built from TRBV19 and TRBJ2-4; TRBD1 aligns across 10 bases. The CDR3 totals 13 residues. Germline V gives CDR1 LNHDA, CDR2 SQIVND (reference sequence). Here the CDR3 DNA reads TGTGCCAGTTCCCGGGACAGGGGATACATTAAGTACTTC. Translating gives CASSRDRGYIKYF.

This clonotype has only a few counts. The rearrangement uses TRBV25-1 and TRBJ1-1; D ambiguous. Trimming took off 4 bases at V and 6 bases at J, with 15 bases between the two ends. Germline CDR1 is MGHDK and CDR2 is SYGVNS. This CDR3 spans 14 amino acids. This chain's CDR3 is CASSAFKGIPEAFF. The DNA of the CDR3 is TGTGCCAGCAGTGCCTTTAAAGGGATCCCTGAAGCTTTCTTT.

Comments on this clonotype: At one boundary the junction diverges from the germline segment, which might be a read error. The chain recombines TRBV12-3 or TRBV12-4 with TRBJ1-5; D possibly corresponds to TRBD1 (5 bases). The CDR3 spans 14 residues. In DNA, the CDR3 is TGTGCCAACAGTTTAGCCAGGGTCCGCCAGCCCAAGCATTTT. As protein: CANSLARVRQPKHF.